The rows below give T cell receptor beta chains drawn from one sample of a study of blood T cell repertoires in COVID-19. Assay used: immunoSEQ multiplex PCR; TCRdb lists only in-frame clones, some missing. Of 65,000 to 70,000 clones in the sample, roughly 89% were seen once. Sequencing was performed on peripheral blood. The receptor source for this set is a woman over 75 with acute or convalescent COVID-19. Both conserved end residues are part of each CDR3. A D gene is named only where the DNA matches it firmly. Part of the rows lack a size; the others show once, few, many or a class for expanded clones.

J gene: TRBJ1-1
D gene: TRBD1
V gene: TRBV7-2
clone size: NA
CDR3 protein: CASSLAGGGNTEAFF
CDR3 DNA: TGTGCCAGCAGCTTAGCAGGGGGCGGTAACACTGAAGCTTTCTTT

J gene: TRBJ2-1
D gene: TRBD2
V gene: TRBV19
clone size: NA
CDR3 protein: CASTERAGPHNEQFF
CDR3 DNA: TGTGCCAGTACGGAGAGAGCGGGGCCACACAATGAGCAGTTCTTC

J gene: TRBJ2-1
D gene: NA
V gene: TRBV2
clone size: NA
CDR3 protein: CASSGSSSYNEQFF
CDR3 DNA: TGTGCCAGCAGTGGCTCGAGCTCCTACAATGAGCAGTTCTTC

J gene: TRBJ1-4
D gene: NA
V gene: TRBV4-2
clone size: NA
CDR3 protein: CASSQVSGLGEKLFF
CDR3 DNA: TGTGCCAGCAGCCAAGTGTCGGGTTTAGGAGAAAAACTGTTTTTT

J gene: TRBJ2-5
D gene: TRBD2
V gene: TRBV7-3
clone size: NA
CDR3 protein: CASSLTLPWPWASGPQETQYF
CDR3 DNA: TGTGCCAGCAGCTTAACCCTTCCGTGGCCGTGGGCTAGCGGACCTCAAGAGACCCAGTACTTC

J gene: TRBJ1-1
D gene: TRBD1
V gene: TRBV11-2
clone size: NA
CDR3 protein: CASSPQGNRGTEAFF
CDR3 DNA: TGTGCCAGCAGCCCACAGGGAAACAGGGGAACTGAAGCTTTCTTT

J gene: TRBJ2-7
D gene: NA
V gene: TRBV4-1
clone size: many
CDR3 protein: CASSQASRVYEQYF
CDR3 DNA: TGCGCCAGCAGCCAAGCGAGCAGGGTCTACGAGCAGTACTTC

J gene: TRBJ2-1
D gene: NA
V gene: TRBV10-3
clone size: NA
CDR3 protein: CAIRAYNEQFF
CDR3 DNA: TGTGCCATCAGAGCTTACAATGAGCAGTTCTTC

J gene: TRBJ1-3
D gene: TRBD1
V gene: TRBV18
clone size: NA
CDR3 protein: CASSLKLPTGTLSSNTIYF
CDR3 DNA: TGTGCCAGCTCACTCAAACTCCCGACAGGGACTTTGAGTTCGAACACCATATATTTT

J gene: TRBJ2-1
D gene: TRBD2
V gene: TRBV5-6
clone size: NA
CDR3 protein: CASSLGTSVGNEQFF
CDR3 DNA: TGTGCCAGCAGCTTAGGGACTAGCGTCGGCAATGAGCAGTTCTTC

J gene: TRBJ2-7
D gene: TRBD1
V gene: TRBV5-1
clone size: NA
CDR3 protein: CASSKTGDYEQYF
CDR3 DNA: TGCGCCAGCAGCAAGACAGGGGACTACGAGCAGTACTTC

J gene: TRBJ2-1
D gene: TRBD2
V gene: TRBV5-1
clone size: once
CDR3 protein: CASSFGLAGGEQFF
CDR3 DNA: TGCGCCAGCAGCTTCGGACTAGCGGGAGGTGAGCAGTTCTTC

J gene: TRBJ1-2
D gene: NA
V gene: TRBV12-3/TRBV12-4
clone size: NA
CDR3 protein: CASSSRRLIGYTF
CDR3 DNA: TGTGCCAGCAGTTCCCGGAGACTAATTGGCTACACCTTC

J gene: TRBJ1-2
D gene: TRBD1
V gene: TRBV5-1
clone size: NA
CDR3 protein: CASSGGQAKGYGYTF
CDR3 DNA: TGCGCCAGCAGCGGGGGACAGGCAAAGGGCTATGGCTACACCTTC

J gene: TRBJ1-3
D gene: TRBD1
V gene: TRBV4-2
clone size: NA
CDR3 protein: CASSQSRTGAYGNTIYF
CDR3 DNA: TGTGCCAGCAGCCAAAGTCGTACAGGGGCTTACGGAAACACCATATATTTT

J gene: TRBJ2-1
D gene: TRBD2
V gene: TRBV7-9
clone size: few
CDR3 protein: CAGAGYNEQFF
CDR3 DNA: TGTGCCGGAGCGGGGTACAATGAGCAGTTCTTC

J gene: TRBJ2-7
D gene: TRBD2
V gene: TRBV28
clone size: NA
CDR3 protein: CASTTKTSGRGYEQYF
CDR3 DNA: TGTGCCAGCACCACAAAGACTAGCGGGAGGGGTTACGAGCAGTACTTC

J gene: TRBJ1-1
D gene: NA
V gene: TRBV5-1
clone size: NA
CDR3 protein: CASSRGTANTEAFF
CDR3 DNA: TGCGCCAGCAGCCGGGGGACTGCGAACACTGAAGCTTTCTTT

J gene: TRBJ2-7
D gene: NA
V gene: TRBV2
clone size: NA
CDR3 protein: CASSELTGSSYEQYF
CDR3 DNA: TGTGCCAGCAGTGAATTAACAGGGAGTTCCTACGAGCAGTACTTC

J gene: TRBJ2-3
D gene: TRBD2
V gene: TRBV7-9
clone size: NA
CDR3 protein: CASRASLAGGGRDTQYF
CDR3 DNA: TGTGCCAGCCGCGCGTCTCTCGCGGGGGGGGGCCGTGATACGCAGTATTTT

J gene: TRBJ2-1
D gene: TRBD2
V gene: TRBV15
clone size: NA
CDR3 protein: CATSREPGGGLNEQFF
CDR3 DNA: TGTGCCACCAGCAGAGAACCTGGCGGGGGGCTTAATGAGCAGTTCTTC

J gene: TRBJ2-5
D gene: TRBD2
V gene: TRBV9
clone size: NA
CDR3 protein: CASSVSPILSLAGEQETQYF
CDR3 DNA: TGTGCCAGCAGCGTATCACCCATCCTCTCACTAGCGGGAGAACAAGAGACCCAGTACTTC

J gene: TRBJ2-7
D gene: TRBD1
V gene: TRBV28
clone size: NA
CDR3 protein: CATRTGAYEQYF
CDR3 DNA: TGTGCCACTAGGACAGGGGCTTACGAGCAGTACTTC

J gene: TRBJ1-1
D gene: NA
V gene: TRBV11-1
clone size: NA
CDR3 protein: CASSLSNTEAFF
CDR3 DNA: TGTGCCAGCAGCTTGAGTAACACTGAAGCTTTCTTT